This T cell receptor (beta chain) stems from a study of OX40 agonist ivuxolimab in advanced cancers. Looking at the study overall: Patients were treated with intravenous ivuxolimab, dosed at 0.01 to 10 mg/kg and infused every 2 weeks. General observations from the study: Clonal expansion by week 6 occurred in CD4+ and CD8+ blood T cells (at 0.1 to 3.0 mg/kg).

Trimming left V 0 bases short and J 11 bases short, with 10 bases between. The CDR3 consists of 11 residues. From germline, CDR1 is GTSNPN and CDR2 SVGIG (reference sequence). Researchers took blood at baseline, on cycle 4 day 1, and on cycle 7 day 1. TCRdb keeps only in-frame clones here, not all; method: immunoSEQ multiplex PCR. The data show 30,000 to 45,000 clones, roughly nine tenths seen once. With regard to this clone: The antigen is undetermined.

The chain recombines TRBV30 with TRBJ1-1; D gene ambiguous. The input for sequencing was CD4+ or CD8+ T cells sorted from blood, taken in a trial of the OX40 agonist ivuxolimab. The TCR was taken from an adult with an advanced solid tumor such as melanoma, head and neck, liver or kidney cancer. DNA of the CDR3: TGTGCCTGGAGTGTTCTGGGGTCCGCTTTCTTT. This gives the protein CAWSVLGSAFF. The full variable domain, rest sourced from reference TRBV30 and TRBJ1-1, is SQTIHQWPATLVQPVGSPLSLECTVEGTSNPNLYWYRQAAGRGLQLLFYSVGIGQISSEVPQNLSASRPQDRQFILSSKKLLLSDSGFYLCAWSVLGSAFFGQGTRLTVV.